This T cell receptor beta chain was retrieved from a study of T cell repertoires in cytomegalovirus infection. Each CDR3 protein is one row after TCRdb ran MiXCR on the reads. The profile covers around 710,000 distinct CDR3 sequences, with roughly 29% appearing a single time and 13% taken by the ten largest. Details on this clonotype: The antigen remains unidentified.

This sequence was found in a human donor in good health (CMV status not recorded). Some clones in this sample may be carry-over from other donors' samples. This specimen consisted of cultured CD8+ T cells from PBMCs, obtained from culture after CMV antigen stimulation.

The CDR3 loop reads CASSLHAMESSYEQYF. CDR3 sequence (DNA): TGTGCCAGCAGTCTCCACGCTATGGAGAGCTCCTACGAGCAGTACTTC. The J gene is TRBJ2-7, the V gene TRBV6-5; D call uncertain. The ends were cut back, 5 bases at V and 0 bases at J, with 17 bases in the middle. The CDR3 consists of 16 residues. CDR1 is MNHEY, CDR2 SVGAGI, per germline.